This TCR beta chain was captured by sequencing in a study of identical twins. The V end lost 3 bases, the J end lost 7 bases, and 15 bases lay between the germline ends. The CDR3 loop spans 13 amino acids. Germline CDR1 reads DFQATT; CDR2 reads SNEGSKA (reference sequence). Study-wide points: Analyses of zero insertions could, in part, be confounded by invariant MAIT and iNKT cells. Twin pairs had excess sharing that was weaker in beta out-of-frame sequences. The authors drew conclusions from cross-sectional statistical analysis rather than following the same donors.

Points on this clonotype: What it binds is unknown.

TCRdb re-derived calls from the 5' RACE reads in MiXCR, one entry per CDR3 protein. The profile shows 500,000 to 700,000 distinct CDR3 sequences, about 7.1% of them singletons. These sequences were also reported in another study, on yellow fever vaccine responses in identical twins. Per that study: Vaccine T cell responses of twins reportedly seemed partly convergent and partly personalized.

The specimen sequenced was PBMCs. This TCR derives from a woman between 18 and 29 years old in good health. The genes are TRBV20-1 and TRBJ1-2; D not resolved. The CDR3 DNA reads TGCAGTGCTAGTGACGTCCGGGTTGGTGGCTACACCTTC. This sequence encodes CSASDVRVGGYTF.